The 28 T cell receptor beta chains below were found in one sample sequenced in a study of monozygotic twins with inflammatory bowel disease. TCRdb derives one entry per CDR3 protein from the 5' RACE reads, leaving out DNA. The sample's table shows hundreds of thousands of distinct CDR3 sequences. Sequenced sample: blood. The receptors shown here come from a human donor with ulcerative colitis or Crohn's disease, or a healthy co-twin of an affected twin (not recorded which).

The CDR3 is CASSPDRGQGEQYF. The V and J genes are TRBV4-3 and TRBJ2-7; TCRdb selects TRBD1, and the lack of DNA leaves this call unchecked. Germline CDR1 is LGHNA and CDR2 is YSLEER. CDR3 length equals 14 residues.

This chain links TRBV12-3 or TRBV12-4 with TRBJ1-5; the D gene TCRdb calls, TRBD1, cannot be checked with no DNA. The CDR3 consists of 16 residues. This chain's CDR3 is CASSSITGAPPQPQHF.

V usage is TRBV7-2 and J usage is TRBJ2-3. The CDR3 is 14 residues long. Germline V gene data show CDR1 as SGHTA and CDR2 as FQGNSA. CDR3 residues: CASSLMTSTDTQYF.

V is TRBV13 and J is TRBJ2-1; TCRdb outputs TRBD2, but without DNA this stays unchecked. Germline assignment: CDR1 PRHDT and CDR2 FYEKMQ (reference sequence). The CDR3 sequence is 16 residues long. CDR3 protein: CASSPRGRDSYNEQFF. Combining the CDR3 with reference TRBV13 and TRBJ2-1 gives the whole variable domain AAGVIQSPRHLIKEKRETATLKCYPIPRHDTVYWYQQGPGQDPQFLISFYEKMQSDKGSIPDRFSAQQFSDYHSELNMSSLELGDSALYFCASSPRGRDSYNEQFFGPGTRLTVL.

The V gene is TRBV5-4, the J gene TRBJ1-1; the D call from TCRdb, TRBD1, cannot be confirmed without DNA. The CDR3 has 13 residues. Germline lookup yields CDR1 SGHNT and CDR2 YYREEE (reference sequence). The CDR3 protein is CASRMTVYDEAFF.

The rearrangement joins TRBV20-1 to TRBJ2-2; TCRdb's D gene call, TRBD1, goes unchecked for lack of DNA. Per the germline V gene, CDR1 is DFQATT and CDR2 is SNEGSKA (reference sequence). This CDR3 comprises 16 residues. The CDR3 region is CSARETVYRNTGELFF.

The J gene is TRBJ2-1, the V gene TRBV19. The CDR3 covers 15 residues. Germline loops: CDR1 LNHDA, CDR2 SQIVND (reference sequence). This chain's CDR3 is CASSISGRSYNEQFF.

The rearrangement uses TRBV12-3 or TRBV12-4 and TRBJ2-1. This CDR3 has 14 amino acids. The CDR3 sequence is CASKSERSNNEQFF.

J is TRBJ1-4 and V is TRBV7-2; TCRdb's D call, TRBD1, is unchecked because there is no DNA. The CDR3 is made up of 16 amino acids. The germline gives CDR1 SGHTA, CDR2 FQGNSA. The CDR3 here is CASSRTGGATNEKLFF.

This chain's CDR3 is CASRVAGSVGTQYF. The rearrangement links TRBV28 to TRBJ2-5; TCRdb picks TRBD2, but there is no DNA to check that call. The CDR3 loop spans 14 amino acids. CDR1 and CDR2 from the germline V gene are MDHEN and SYDVKM.

The CDR3 protein is CSAPGTGNADTQYF. This chain uses TRBV20-1 with TRBJ2-3; TCRdb outputs TRBD1, but without DNA this stays unchecked. From germline, CDR1 is DFQATT and CDR2 SNEGSKA (reference sequence). This CDR3 comprises 14 residues.

The chain combines TRBV18 with TRBJ2-3; no DNA is available, so the TRBD2 call from TCRdb remains unchecked. There are 12 residues in the CDR3. Germline CDR1 is KGHSH and CDR2 is LQKENI. CDR3: CASTEGGDTQYF.

This chain links TRBV20-1 with TRBJ2-5; TCRdb indicates TRBD2, and absent DNA this call remains unverified. This CDR3 comprises 14 residues. Germline CDR1 DFQATT, CDR2 SNEGSKA (reference sequence). The CDR3 sequence is CSGGLGGSLGTQYF.

This sequence joins TRBV11-3 and TRBJ2-3; TCRdb's D call, TRBD2, is unchecked because there is no DNA. The CDR3 sequence is 16 residues long. CDR1 and CDR2 (germline): SGHNT, YENEEA. The CDR3 region is CASSATRSGPTDTQYF.

The genes are TRBV6-1 and TRBJ2-7. The CDR3 loop spans 15 amino acids. The germline CDR1 and CDR2 sequences are MNHNS and SASEGT. The CDR3 loop is CASSEARGSSYEQYF.

The V call is TRBV20-1, the J call TRBJ2-5; TCRdb indicates TRBD1, and absent DNA this call remains unverified. This CDR3 contains 12 residues. The germline CDR1 and CDR2 sequences are DFQATT and SNEGSKA (reference sequence). Here the CDR3 reads CSAPPPGRTQYF.

The V gene is TRBV5-6, the J gene TRBJ2-7; TCRdb outputs TRBD1, but without DNA this stays unchecked. CDR1 is SGHDT and CDR2 is YYEEEE in the germline V gene. The CDR3 is made up of 12 amino acids. This chain's CDR3 is CASSLEGEEQYF.

The chain has TRBV7-2 and TRBJ2-5; the TCRdb D gene call, TRBD1, has no DNA to confirm it. CDR3 length: 11 amino acids. Germline V gene sequence: CDR1 SGHTA, CDR2 FQGNSA. The CDR3 region is CASSLGTGSNF.

V usage is TRBV5-1 and J usage is TRBJ2-1. The CDR3 extends over 14 amino acids. From germline, CDR1 is SGHRS and CDR2 YFSETQ. CDR3 residues: CASFDFSSYNEQFF.

The chain carries TRBV6-1 and TRBJ2-7; TCRdb returns TRBD1, unconfirmable since there is no DNA. Germline V gene sequence: CDR1 MNHNS, CDR2 SASEGT. The CDR3 runs 14 residues. CDR3 in amino acids: CASTSGTVLGEQYF.

This chain connects TRBV12-3 or TRBV12-4 to TRBJ1-2; there is no DNA to check the TCRdb D call of TRBD1. This CDR3 is built from 15 residues. The CDR3 reads CASSFRQGISYGYTF.

This chain uses TRBV27 with TRBJ2-1; TCRdb gives TRBD2 as the D gene, but with no DNA this cannot be confirmed. Per germline, CDR1 MNHEY and CDR2 SMNVEV (reference sequence). The length of the CDR3 is 15 residues. The CDR3 spells CASSFSQTAGVEQFF.

The V gene is TRBV24-1, the J gene TRBJ1-2; TCRdb's assignment of TRBD1 cannot be checked, as there is no DNA. Germline values: CDR1 KGHDR, CDR2 SFDVKD. The CDR3 spans 19 residues. The CDR3 reads CATSDPVGKSSTGGFGYTF.

V usage is TRBV7-2 and J usage is TRBJ2-7. CDR1 is SGHTA, CDR2 FQGNSA, per germline. The CDR3 has 15 residues. The CDR3 loop reads CASSDSGGPSYEQYF.

The chain uses TRBV10-1 and TRBJ2-2; the TCRdb D gene call, TRBD1, has no DNA to confirm it. The CDR3 runs 15 residues. Germline CDR1 reads WNHNN; CDR2 reads SYGVQD (reference sequence). Here the CDR3 reads CASSPGPQNTGELFF.

The CDR3 region is CASRPGTYQGTQYF. The chain uses TRBV7-2 and TRBJ2-5; the TCRdb D gene call, TRBD1, has no DNA to confirm it. The CDR3 loop spans 14 amino acids. Germline V gene data show CDR1 as SGHTA and CDR2 as FQGNSA.

The V call is TRBV20-1, the J call TRBJ2-1; there is no DNA to check the TCRdb D call of TRBD1. The CDR3 is 16 amino acids. The germline V gene has CDR1 DFQATT and CDR2 SNEGSKA (reference sequence). The CDR3 here is CSPCPAEGGFYNEQFF.

This chain joins TRBV6-1 and TRBJ2-2; TCRdb indicates TRBD1, and absent DNA this call remains unverified. This CDR3 is 13 amino acids long. Germline-derived CDR1 and CDR2 are MNHNS and SASEGT. The chain's CDR3 is CANGRTGSRELFF.